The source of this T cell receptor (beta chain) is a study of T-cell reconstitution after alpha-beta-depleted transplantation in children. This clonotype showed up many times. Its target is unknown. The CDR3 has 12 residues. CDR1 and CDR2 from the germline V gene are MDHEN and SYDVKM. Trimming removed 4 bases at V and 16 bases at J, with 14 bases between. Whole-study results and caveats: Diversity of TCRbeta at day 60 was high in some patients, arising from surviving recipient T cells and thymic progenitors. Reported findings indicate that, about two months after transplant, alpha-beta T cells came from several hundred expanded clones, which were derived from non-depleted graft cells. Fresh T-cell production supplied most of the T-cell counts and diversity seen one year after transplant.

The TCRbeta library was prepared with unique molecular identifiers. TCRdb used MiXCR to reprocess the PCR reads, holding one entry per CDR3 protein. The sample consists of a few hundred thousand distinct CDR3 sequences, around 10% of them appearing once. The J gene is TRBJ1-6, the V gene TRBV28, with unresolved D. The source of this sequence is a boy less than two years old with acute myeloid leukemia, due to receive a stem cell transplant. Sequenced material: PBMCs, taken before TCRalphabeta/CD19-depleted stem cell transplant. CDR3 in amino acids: CASSSYSMGLHF. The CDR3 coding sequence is TGTGCCAGCAGTTCATATTCAATGGGACTCCACTTT.